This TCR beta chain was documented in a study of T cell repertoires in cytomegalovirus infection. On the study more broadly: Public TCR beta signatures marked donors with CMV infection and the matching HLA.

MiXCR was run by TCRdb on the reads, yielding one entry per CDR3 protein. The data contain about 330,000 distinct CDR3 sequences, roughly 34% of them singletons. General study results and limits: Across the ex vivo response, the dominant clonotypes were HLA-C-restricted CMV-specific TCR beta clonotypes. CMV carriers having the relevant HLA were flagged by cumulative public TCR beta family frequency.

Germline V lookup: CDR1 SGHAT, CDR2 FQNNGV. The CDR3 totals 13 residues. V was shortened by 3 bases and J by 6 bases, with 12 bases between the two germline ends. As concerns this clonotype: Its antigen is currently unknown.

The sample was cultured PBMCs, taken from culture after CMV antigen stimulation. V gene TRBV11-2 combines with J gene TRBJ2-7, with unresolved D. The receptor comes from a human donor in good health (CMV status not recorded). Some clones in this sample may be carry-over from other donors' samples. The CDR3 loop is CASSFGTLTEQYV. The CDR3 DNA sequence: TGTGCCAGCAGCTTCGGTACACTTACCGAGCAGTACGTC.